This is a list of T cell receptor beta chains from one sample in a study of CD8+ T cells in alopecia areata. Libraries were prepared by immunoSEQ multiplex PCR; TCRdb keeps only in-frame clonotypes and omits some of them. Among about 190,000 clones listed, 50% to 60% were seen once. The sample in question was CD4+ T cells sorted from blood, obtained at week 4, from a patient treated with tofacitinib. These receptors all stem from a human donor with alopecia areata. The CDR3 runs from the conserved cysteine through the conserved F or W. Each record gives: clone size, D gene, V gene, J gene, CDR3 protein, CDR3 DNA. A D gene is named only where the DNA matches it firmly. Some rows mark clone size as missing; the rest say once, few, many or name a class of expanded clone.

size: -
D: -
V: TRBV30
J: TRBJ1-1
CDR3: CARGAPNTEAFF
DNA: TGTGCCCGAGGCGCTCCTAACACTGAAGCTTTCTTT

size: -
D: TRBD2
V: TRBV7-3
J: TRBJ2-1
CDR3: CASSPGLARRNEQFF
DNA: TGTGCCAGCAGCCCCGGACTAGCTCGGCGCAATGAGCAGTTCTTC

size: -
D: TRBD2
V: TRBV29-1
J: TRBJ2-6
CDR3: CSAELAGAQGANVLTF
DNA: TGCAGCGCTGAACTAGCGGGAGCGCAAGGGGCCAACGTCCTGACTTTC

size: few
D: TRBD1
V: TRBV29-1
J: TRBJ2-3
CDR3: CSVDYGQGADTQYF
DNA: TGCAGCGTTGATTATGGACAGGGGGCAGATACGCAGTATTTT

size: few
D: -
V: TRBV2
J: TRBJ1-5
CDR3: CASSVQGYSNQPQHF
DNA: TGTGCCAGCAGCGTACAGGGCTATAGCAATCAGCCCCAGCATTTT

size: -
D: -
V: TRBV28
J: TRBJ1-2
CDR3: CASSPGLYGYTF
DNA: TGTGCCAGCAGTCCCGGCCTCTATGGCTACACCTTC

size: -
D: -
V: TRBV20-1
J: TRBJ2-5
CDR3: CSARQGGTQYF
DNA: TGCAGTGCTAGACAGGGTGGGACCCAGTACTTC

size: few
D: TRBD1
V: TRBV27
J: TRBJ2-2
CDR3: CASSLWGTGRIGELFF
DNA: TGTGCCAGCAGTTTATGGGGGACAGGGCGTATCGGGGAGCTGTTTTTT

size: -
D: -
V: TRBV30
J: TRBJ1-1
CDR3: CAWRRASSTEAFF
DNA: TGTGCCTGGAGAAGGGCCTCTTCCACTGAAGCTTTCTTT

size: -
D: -
V: TRBV7-9
J: TRBJ2-3
CDR3: CASSSRQPLDTQYF
DNA: TGTGCCAGCAGCTCACGCCAGCCCCTGGATACGCAGTATTTT

size: -
D: -
V: TRBV4-2
J: TRBJ1-1
CDR3: CASSRVGQANTEAFF
DNA: TGTGCCAGCAGCCGGGTCGGACAAGCGAACACTGAAGCTTTCTTT

size: -
D: -
V: TRBV29-1
J: TRBJ1-1
CDR3: CSVDVVGNTEAFF
DNA: TGCAGCGTTGATGTGGTTGGGAACACTGAAGCTTTCTTT

size: -
D: TRBD1
V: TRBV29-1
J: TRBJ2-3
CDR3: CSGGQGLATQYF
DNA: TGCAGCGGGGGACAGGGTTTAGCTACGCAGTATTTT